This T cell receptor beta chain was sequenced for a study of molecular identifiers for immune sequencing clone quantification. Study-wide background: RNA, taken in replicates from approximately 20,000 or 100,000 naive CD8 cells, was split five ways, with four sequenced.

Bulk TCR library preparation followed previously described methods with listed TCR primers. TCRdb fed the PCR reads into MiXCR, producing one record per CDR3 protein. The sample comprises more than 450,000 distinct CDR3 sequences, around 23% of which are singletons, and around 0.8% rests with the top ten. Using a CD8+CD4-CCR7+CD45RA+ phenotype, naive CD8 T cells were sorted. The TCR originated in a human donor in good health. Some libraries in this study had Jurkat cell RNA spiked in. Source material: naive CD8+ T cells from blood, with Jurkat cell RNA spiked in. Subset meaning: FACS-sorted CD8+CD4-CCR7+CD45RA+ naive T cells.

CDR3 protein: CASSPGVAGGAYNEQFF. CDR3 nucleotides: TGCGCCAGCAGCCCGGGCGTTGCGGGGGGCGCCTACAATGAGCAGTTCTTC. The chain joins TRBV5-1 to TRBJ2-1; 8 nucleotides line up with TRBD2. V shed 4 bases and J 2 bases; nucleotides not matched to a gene: 11. Per the germline V gene, CDR1 is SGHRS and CDR2 is YFSETQ. The CDR3 length is 17 residues.